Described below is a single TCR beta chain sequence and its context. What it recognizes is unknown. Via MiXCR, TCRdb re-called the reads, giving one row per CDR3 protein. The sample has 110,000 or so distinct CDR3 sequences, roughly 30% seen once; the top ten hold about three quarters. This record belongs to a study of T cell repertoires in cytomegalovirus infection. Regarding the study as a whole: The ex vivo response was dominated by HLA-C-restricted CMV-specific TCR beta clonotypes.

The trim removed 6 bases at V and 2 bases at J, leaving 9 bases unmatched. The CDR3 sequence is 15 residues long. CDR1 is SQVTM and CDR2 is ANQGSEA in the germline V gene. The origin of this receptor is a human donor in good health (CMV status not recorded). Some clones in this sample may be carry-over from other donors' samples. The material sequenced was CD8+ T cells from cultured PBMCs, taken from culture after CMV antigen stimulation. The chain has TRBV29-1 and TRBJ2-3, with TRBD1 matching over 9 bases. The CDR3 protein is CSVTGQGINTDTQYF. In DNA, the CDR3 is TGCAGCGTGACAGGACAGGGGATAAACACAGATACGCAGTATTTT.